These 15 T cell receptor beta chains came from one sample sequenced in a study of T cell responses to AZD1222 COVID-19 vaccine. The data were produced by immunoSEQ multiplex PCR, yet TCRdb's version contains in-frame clones alone and is incomplete. Among about 74,000 clones, just over 85% were seen once, and the ten largest hold about 2.4%. This specimen was peripheral blood, taken on day 0 of AZD1222 vaccination. Receptor source: an adult in good health.

The chain employs TRBV18 and TRBJ2-5; the D is unclear. The CDR3 consists of 14 residues. Trimming removed 3 bases from V and 3 bases from J, with 11 bases in between. CDR1 and CDR2 from the germline V gene are KGHSH and LQKENI. The CDR3 DNA reads as TGTGCCAGCTCACCCCTTCGGTCTAAAGAGACCCAGTACTTC. This encodes CASSPLRSKETQYF.

This chain connects TRBV10-2 to TRBJ2-5; the D is unclear. Trimming removed 7 bases from V and 13 bases from J, with 22 bases in between. The CDR3 sequence is 13 residues long. The germline V gene encodes CDR1 WSHSY and CDR2 SAAADI. The CDR3 loop is CASTLDASGGLYF. As DNA, the CDR3 is TGCGCCAGCACCTTGGACGCCTCCGGCGGTCTGTACTTC.

The chain joins TRBV19 to TRBJ2-6; TRBD2 aligns across 13 bases. Losses at the gene ends were 4 bases for V and 1 base for J; bases not matched to a gene: 1. CDR1 LNHDA and CDR2 SQIVND come from the germline V gene (reference sequence). CDR3 length: 17 amino acids. This CDR3 reads CASSKTSGGSGANVLTF. DNA of the CDR3: TGTGCCAGTAGTAAGACTAGCGGGGGGTCTGGGGCCAACGTCCTGACTTTC. The entire variable domain, with the rest obtained from reference TRBV19 and TRBJ2-6, is as follows: DGGITQSPKYLFRKEGQNVTLSCEQNLNHDAMYWYRQDPGQGLRLIYYSQIVNDFQKGDIAEGYSVSREKKESFPLTVTSAQKNPTAFYLCASSKTSGGSGANVLTFGAGSRLTVL.

This clone was counted once. The chain employs TRBV6-5 and TRBJ2-2; weak D call: TRBD1 (5 bases). This CDR3 has 15 amino acids. The ends were cut back, 7 bases at V and 2 bases at J, with 14 bases in the middle. Germline V gives CDR1 MNHEY, CDR2 SVGAGI. CDR3 nucleotides: TGTGCCAGCAAAACTGGCAGGGTAAACACCGGGGAGCTGTTTTTT. It specifies CASKTGRVNTGELFF.

This chain uses TRBV19 with TRBJ2-2; no clear D. Trimming pared 5 bases from V and 6 bases from J, leaving 10 bases between. The CDR3 has 13 amino acids. Germline V gives CDR1 LNHDA, CDR2 SQIVND (reference sequence). Here the CDR3 DNA reads TGTGCCAGTAGTCCCGGACCCGCCGGGGAGCTGTTTTTT. Amino acids: CASSPGPAGELFF.

V gene TRBV11-2 combines with J gene TRBJ1-2; no clear D gene. CDR1 is SGHAT, CDR2 FQNNGV, per germline. V lost 3 bases and J lost 8, with 16 bases in between. The CDR3 covers 14 residues. The CDR3: CASSLGFGYGGYTF. DNA of the CDR3: TGTGCCAGCAGCTTGGGATTTGGGTATGGGGGCTACACCTTC.

This clone was recorded a few times. V and J are TRBV4-2 and TRBJ2-7; 7 bases match TRBD2. Germline CDR1 LGHNA, CDR2 YNFKEQ. There are 14 residues in the CDR3. Unmatched junction bases numbered 6, after V lost 4 bases and J lost 3 bases. The CDR3 spells CASSLGGGDYEQYF. DNA of the CDR3: TGTGCCAGCAGCCTGGGTGGGGGGGACTACGAGCAGTACTTC.

The gene calls are TRBV2 and TRBJ1-6; D is perhaps TRBD1 (5 bases). Germline V gene sequence: CDR1 SNHLY, CDR2 FYNNEI. With 5 bases removed from V and 9 bases from J, the gap between germline ends came to 17 bases. There are 15 residues in the CDR3. The DNA for the CDR3 is TGTGCCAGCAGTCCTTTGGGGCATAGGGGTTCACCCCTCCACTTT. This encodes CASSPLGHRGSPLHF.

This chain connects TRBV27 to TRBJ1-4; the D gene is possibly TRBD1 (6 bases). Germline assignment: CDR1 MNHEY and CDR2 SMNVEV (reference sequence). Trimming pared 5 bases from V and 7 bases from J, leaving 11 bases between. This CDR3 is 13 amino acids long. Here the CDR3 reads CASSRFRGEKLFF. DNA of the CDR3: TGTGCCAGCAGTCGGTTCAGGGGTGAAAAACTGTTTTTT.

This chain joins TRBV4-2 and TRBJ2-6, with TRBD2 as a possible D gene (6 bases). The CDR3 consists of 16 residues. Germline V gives CDR1 LGHNA, CDR2 YNFKEQ. V lost 0 bases, J lost 2 bases, and 8 bases lay in between. Here the CDR3 reads CASSQDGGTGANVLTF. The CDR3 DNA is TGTGCCAGCAGCCAAGATGGCGGGACTGGGGCCAACGTCCTGACTTTC.

The CDR3 nucleotides are TGTGCCAGTAGTATAGGCCAGCATAGCAATCAGCCCCAGCATTTT. This gives the protein CASSIGQHSNQPQHF. The chain joins TRBV19 to TRBJ1-5, with D hard to call. Trimming took off 1 base at V and 0 bases at J, with 7 bases between the two ends. The CDR3 is made up of 15 amino acids. The germline CDR1 and CDR2 sequences are LNHDA and SQIVND (reference sequence).

The rearrangement links TRBV6-5 to TRBJ1-6, with a weak D call TRBD1 (5 bases). Per germline, CDR1 MNHEY and CDR2 SVGAGI. The V and J ends lost 2 bases and 8 bases respectively, with 10 bases between them. The CDR3 has 14 residues. CDR3 sequence: CASSYTGVDSPLHF. CDR3 in DNA: TGTGCCAGCAGTTACACGGGGGTGGATTCACCCCTCCACTTT.

The gene calls are TRBV19 and TRBJ2-3; no clear D. This CDR3 region has 16 residues. The V end was cut by 1 base, the J end by 1 base, with 12 bases between. Germline V lookup: CDR1 LNHDA, CDR2 SQIVND (reference sequence). The CDR3 reads CASSIGSLVGTDTQYF. In nucleotides, the CDR3 is TGTGCCAGTAGTATAGGGAGTTTGGTCGGCACAGATACGCAGTATTTT.

V gene TRBV15 combines with J gene TRBJ2-4; D is unresolved. Germline V lookup: CDR1 LNHNV, CDR2 YYDKDF (reference sequence). V was pared by 3 bases and J by 0 bases, with 15 bases between. CDR3 size: 17 residues. The CDR3 bases are TGTGCCACCAGCAGGACTGACTTTTTTTTAGCCAAAAACATTCAGTACTTC. Translation: CATSRTDFFLAKNIQYF.

V gene TRBV9 combines with J gene TRBJ2-7; TRBD2 agrees at 9 bases. Germline V gene lookup returns CDR1 SGDLS and CDR2 YYNGEE. V dropped 0 bases and J dropped 2; count of bases not matched to a gene: 3. The CDR3 is 15 amino acids. CDR3 amino acids: CASSVGLAEAYEQYF. In DNA, the CDR3 is TGTGCCAGCAGCGTAGGACTAGCGGAAGCCTACGAGCAGTACTTC. The variable domain in full, completed from reference TRBV9 and TRBJ2-7, reads DSGVTQTPKHLITATGQRVTLRCSPRSGDLSVYWYQQSLDQGLQFLIQYYNGEERAKGNILERFSAQQFPDLHSELNLSSLELGDSALYFCASSVGLAEAYEQYFGPGTRLTVT.